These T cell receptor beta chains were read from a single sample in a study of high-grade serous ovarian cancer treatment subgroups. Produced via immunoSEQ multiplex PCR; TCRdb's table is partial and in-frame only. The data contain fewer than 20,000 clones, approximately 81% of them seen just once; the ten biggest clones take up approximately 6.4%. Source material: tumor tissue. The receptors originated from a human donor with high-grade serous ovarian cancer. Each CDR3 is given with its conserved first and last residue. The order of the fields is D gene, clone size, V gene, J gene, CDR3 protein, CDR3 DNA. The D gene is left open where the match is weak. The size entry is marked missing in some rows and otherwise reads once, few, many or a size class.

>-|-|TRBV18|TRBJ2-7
CASSRGDRAIAYEQYF
TGTGCCAGCTCACGGGGGGACCGCGCCATCGCCTACGAGCAGTACTTC
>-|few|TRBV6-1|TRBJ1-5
CASSEQDSNQPQHF
TGTGCCAGCAGTGAACAAGATAGCAATCAGCCCCAGCATTTT
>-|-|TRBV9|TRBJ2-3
CASSVAQGAGSGTDTQYF
TGTGCCAGCAGCGTAGCCCAAGGTGCGGGAAGTGGCACAGATACGCAGTATTTT
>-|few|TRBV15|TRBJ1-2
CATSRHRFYGYTF
TGTGCCACCAGCAGACACCGCTTCTATGGCTACACCTTC
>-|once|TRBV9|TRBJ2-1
CASSPRGERHNEQFF
TGTGCCAGCAGCCCGAGGGGGGAGAGGCATAATGAGCAGTTCTTC
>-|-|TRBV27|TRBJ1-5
CASSFGGLSNQPQHF
TGTGCCAGCAGTTTTGGGGGCCTCAGCAATCAGCCCCAGCATTTT
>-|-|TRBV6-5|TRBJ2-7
CASSYESGSYEQYF
TGTGCCAGCAGTTACGAGTCTGGCTCCTACGAGCAGTACTTC
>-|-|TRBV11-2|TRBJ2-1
CASSFRGINVDEQFF
TGTGCCAGCAGCTTCCGGGGGATCAATGTCGATGAGCAGTTCTTC
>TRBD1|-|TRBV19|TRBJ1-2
CASSIEGTAPSGYTF
TGTGCCAGTAGTATCGAGGGGACAGCCCCTTCCGGCTACACCTTC
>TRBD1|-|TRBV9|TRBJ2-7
CASSAYWGQGMDEQYF
TGTGCCAGCAGCGCGTACTGGGGACAGGGTATGGACGAGCAGTACTTC
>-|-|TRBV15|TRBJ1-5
CATSRGGDQPQHF
TGTGCCACCAGCAGAGGAGGGGATCAGCCCCAGCATTTT
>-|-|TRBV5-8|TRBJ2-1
CASWGVRESGEQFF
TGTGCCAGCTGGGGGGTAAGGGAGTCGGGTGAGCAGTTCTTC
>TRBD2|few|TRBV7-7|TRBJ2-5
CASSLGRTSGPQETQYF
TGTGCTAGCAGCTTAGGCAGGACTAGCGGGCCGCAAGAGACCCAGTACTTC
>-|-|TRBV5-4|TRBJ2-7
CASSSPGSTNYEQYF
TGTGCCAGCAGCTCCCCGGGGAGCACCAACTACGAGCAGTACTTC
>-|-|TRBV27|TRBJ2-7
CASSYWGEQYF
TGTGCCAGCAGTTACTGGGGGGAGCAGTACTTC
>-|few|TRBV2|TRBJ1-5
CASRETGLNQPQHF
TGTGCCAGCAGGGAGACAGGACTAAATCAGCCCCAGCATTTT
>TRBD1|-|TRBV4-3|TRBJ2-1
CASSQGQGAYNEQFF
TGCGCCAGCAGCCAAGGACAGGGGGCCTACAATGAGCAGTTCTTC
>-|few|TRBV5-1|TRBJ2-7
CASSSRQDSYEQYF
TGCGCCAGCAGCTCTCGACAGGACTCCTACGAGCAGTACTTC
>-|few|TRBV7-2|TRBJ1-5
CASSLAEQQPQHF
TGTGCCAGCAGCTTAGCGGAACAACAGCCCCAGCATTTT
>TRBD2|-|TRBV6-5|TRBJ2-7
CASSILADDSEQYF
TGTGCCAGCAGTATACTAGCGGATGACTCCGAGCAGTACTTC
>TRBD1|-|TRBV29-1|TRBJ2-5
CSFIWDRKETQYF
TGCAGCTTCATATGGGACAGAAAAGAGACCCAGTACTTC
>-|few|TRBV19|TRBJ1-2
CASSMAGANYGYTF
TGTGCCAGTAGTATGGCGGGGGCTAACTATGGCTACACCTTC
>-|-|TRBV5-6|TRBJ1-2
CAGSARGNYGYTF
TGTGCCGGCAGCGCCAGGGGTAACTATGGCTACACCTTC
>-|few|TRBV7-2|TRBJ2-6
CASSLATRGLTF
TGTGCCAGCAGCTTAGCGACAAGGGGGCTGACTTTC
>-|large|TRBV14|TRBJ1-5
CASSQDSNQPQHF
TGTGCCAGCAGCCAAGACAGCAATCAGCCCCAGCATTTT
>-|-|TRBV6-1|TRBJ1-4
CASVWGANEKLFF
TGTGCCAGCGTCTGGGGGGCTAATGAAAAACTGTTTTTT
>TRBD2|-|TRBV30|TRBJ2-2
CAWTGTSGTGELFF
TGTGCCTGGACCGGGACTAGCGGTACCGGGGAGCTGTTTTTT
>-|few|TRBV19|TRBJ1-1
CASSPWANTEAFF
TGTGCCAGTAGCCCTTGGGCGAACACTGAAGCTTTCTTT
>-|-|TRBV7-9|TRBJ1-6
CASSLWGGGGSPLHF
TGTGCCAGCAGCTTATGGGGAGGAGGAGGTTCACCCCTCCACTTT
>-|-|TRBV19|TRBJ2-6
CASNLGGTGANVLTF
TGTGCCAGTAACTTAGGGGGTACTGGGGCCAACGTCCTGACTTTC
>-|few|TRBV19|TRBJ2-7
CASSTILQGEQYF
TGTGCCAGTAGTACGATCCTCCAAGGCGAGCAGTACTTC
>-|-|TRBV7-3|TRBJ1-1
CASSFAQNTEAFF
TGTGCCAGCAGCTTCGCTCAGAACACTGAAGCTTTCTTT
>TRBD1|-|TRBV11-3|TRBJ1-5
CASSSTGERQPQHF
TGTGCCAGCAGCTCAACAGGGGAAAGACAGCCCCAGCATTTT
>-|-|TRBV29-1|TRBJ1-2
CSVAPGVANYGYTF
TGCAGCGTTGCACCAGGGGTAGCTAACTATGGCTACACCTTC
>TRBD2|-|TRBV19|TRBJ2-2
CASSFGSQRERTGELFF
TGTGCCAGTAGCTTTGGGAGCCAGCGGGAGCGGACCGGGGAGCTGTTTTTT
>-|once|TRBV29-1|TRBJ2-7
CSVEVSAGEQYF
TGCAGCGTTGAGGTCTCCGCGGGGGAGCAGTACTTC
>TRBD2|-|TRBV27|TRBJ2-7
CATKPGLAVYEQYF
TGTGCCACCAAACCGGGACTAGCGGTTTACGAGCAGTACTTC
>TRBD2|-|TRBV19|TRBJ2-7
CASSFGLAGGYEQYF
TGTGCCAGTAGTTTTGGACTAGCGGGAGGTTACGAGCAGTACTTC
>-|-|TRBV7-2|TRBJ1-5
CASSSQGGQPQHF
TGTGCCAGCAGCTCCCAGGGCGGGCAGCCCCAGCATTTT
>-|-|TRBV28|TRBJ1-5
CASSSQTGEVNQPQHF
TGTGCCAGCAGTAGCCAAACAGGAGAAGTCAATCAGCCCCAGCATTTT
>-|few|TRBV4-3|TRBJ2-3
CASSSTPRTDTQYF
TGCGCCAGCAGCTCGACCCCCCGAACAGATACGCAGTATTTT
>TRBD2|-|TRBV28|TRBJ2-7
CASSLASGSGSEQYF
TGTGCCAGCAGTTTAGCTAGCGGGAGTGGATCCGAGCAGTACTTC
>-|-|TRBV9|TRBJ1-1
CASSLEGSVNTEAFF
TGTGCCAGCAGCTTGGAGGGGTCGGTGAACACTGAAGCTTTCTTT
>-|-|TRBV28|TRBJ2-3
CASSLLQLTDTQYF
TGTGCCAGCAGTTTGCTACAGCTCACAGATACGCAGTATTTT
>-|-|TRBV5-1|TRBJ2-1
CASSPPGLTSYNEQFF
TGCGCCAGCAGCCCGCCGGGCCTTACCTCATACAATGAGCAGTTCTTC
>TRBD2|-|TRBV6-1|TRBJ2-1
CASRAGGAHNEQFF
TGTGCCAGCAGGGCGGGAGGTGCCCACAATGAGCAGTTCTTC
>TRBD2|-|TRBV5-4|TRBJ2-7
CASSSGGKSSYEQYF
TGTGCCAGCAGCTCGGGAGGGAAAAGCTCCTACGAGCAGTACTTC
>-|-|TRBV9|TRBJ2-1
CASSVDGGSHNEQFF
TGTGCCAGCAGCGTAGACGGGGGCTCCCACAATGAGCAGTTCTTC
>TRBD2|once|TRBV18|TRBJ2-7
CASSGNSGRGSYEQYF
TGTGCCAGCTCGGGAAATAGCGGGAGGGGGAGCTACGAGCAGTACTTC
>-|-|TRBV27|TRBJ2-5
CASRGGGAGQETQYF
TGTGCCAGCAGGGGTGGGGGCGCAGGACAAGAGACCCAGTACTTC
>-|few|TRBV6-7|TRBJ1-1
CASRPGGTTEAFF
TGTGCCAGCAGGCCCGGAGGGACCACTGAAGCTTTCTTT